This TCR beta chain comes out of a study of blood T cell repertoires in COVID-19. At the level of the study: Acute and convalescent COVID-19 specimens originated in the United States, Italy and Spain. PBMCs, B-cell-depleted T cells, or T cells were the source of the cDNA or gDNA that made up the material.

Seattle patients were enrolled while actively infected and followed longitudinally. With 3 bases removed from V and 9 bases from J, the gap between germline ends came to 15 bases. The CDR3 consists of 13 residues. Germline CDR1 is DFQATT and CDR2 is SNEGSKA (reference sequence). In the authors' workflow: Using reference gene primer amplification, nucleated cell counts were estimated. This table comes from immunoSEQ multiplex PCR, and its TCRdb copy is limited to in-frame clones, with some not included. Clone size and the V and J calls come from that table; the DNA yielded D and trimming. Of about 130,000 clones in the sample, around 70% were seen once.

The sample taken for sequencing was peripheral blood. The sequence was obtained from a man older than 75 with COVID-19, enrolled during active disease. This rearrangement joins TRBV20-1 to TRBJ1-5, with D maybe TRBD1 (5 bases). CDR3 residues: CSASDTGGVPQHF. The CDR3 DNA reads TGCAGTGCTAGTGACACTGGGGGGGTGCCCCAGCATTTT.